This T cell receptor beta chain was retrieved from a study of blood T cells in healthy people across ages. General study results and limits: It was held that the diversity estimates obtained from one million T cells were underestimates.

J was trimmed by 4 bases and V by 3 bases; bases with no gene match: 5. Germline V gene data show CDR1 as LGHNA and CDR2 as YSLEER. The length of the CDR3 is 14 residues. Combining a sample-barcoded 5' primer with a J-beta primer mix, a second PCR ran for roughly 6 to 11 cycles. TCRdb passed the 5' RACE reads through MiXCR, listing each CDR3 protein once. This sample has 1.2 million to 1.5 million distinct CDR3 sequences, with 55% to 75% found just once. This clonotype has only one observation. The antigen remains unidentified. The rearrangement links TRBV4-3 to TRBJ1-2; 7 bases line up with TRBD1. Specimen: blood. This receptor was taken from a man younger than 35 in good health. CDR3 sequence (DNA): TGCGCCAGCAGCCAGCCAGGACAGGTCTATGGCTACACCTTC. It is translated as CASSQPGQVYGYTF.